These T cell receptor beta chains were read from a single sample in a study of cytomegalovirus exposure and HLA in healthy donors. Using immunoSEQ multiplex PCR, the repertoire was profiled, and TCRdb retains in-frame clones only, with some absent. In the table there are 150,000 to 200,000 clones, around 85% of which are singletons. What was sequenced was PBMCs. The source is a woman between 50 and 59 years old in good health and CMV-seronegative. The CDR3 runs from the conserved cysteine through the conserved F or W. Fields, in order: V gene, J gene, clone size, D gene, CDR3 protein, CDR3 DNA. The D gene is left open where the match is weak. Part of the rows lack a size; the others show once, few, many or a class for expanded clones.

v_call: TRBV4-1; j_call: TRBJ1-2; clone_size: .; d_call: TRBD1; cdr3_aa: CASSQAPNRDRGYGYTF; cdr3_nt: TGCGCCAGCAGCCAAGCACCAAACCGGGACAGGGGCTATGGCTACACCTTC
v_call: TRBV14; j_call: TRBJ1-2; clone_size: .; d_call: .; cdr3_aa: CASSERTVYGYTF; cdr3_nt: TGTGCCAGCAGCGAGAGGACAGTTTATGGCTACACCTTC
v_call: TRBV5-1; j_call: TRBJ2-1; clone_size: .; d_call: TRBD2; cdr3_aa: CASSRGLAGVVEQFF; cdr3_nt: TGCGCCAGCAGCCGGGGACTAGCGGGAGTTGTTGAGCAGTTCTTC
v_call: TRBV6-5; j_call: TRBJ1-1; clone_size: .; d_call: TRBD1; cdr3_aa: CASSNRQGTGTEAFF; cdr3_nt: TGTGCCAGCAGTAACCGACAGGGAACGGGCACTGAAGCTTTCTTT
v_call: TRBV7-9; j_call: TRBJ1-1; clone_size: .; d_call: .; cdr3_aa: CASSFQGRTPEAFF; cdr3_nt: TGTGCCAGCAGCTTTCAGGGAAGGACACCTGAAGCTTTCTTT
v_call: TRBV16; j_call: TRBJ1-5; clone_size: .; d_call: TRBD1; cdr3_aa: CASSPLTGAAQPQHF; cdr3_nt: TGTGCCAGCAGCCCCTTGACAGGGGCGGCTCAGCCCCAGCATTTT
v_call: TRBV9; j_call: TRBJ2-7; clone_size: .; d_call: TRBD1; cdr3_aa: CASSVGPGGAYEQYF; cdr3_nt: TGTGCCAGCAGCGTAGGGCCAGGGGGCGCGTACGAGCAGTACTTC
v_call: TRBV19; j_call: TRBJ2-7; clone_size: .; d_call: .; cdr3_aa: CASSMEDGGYEQYF; cdr3_nt: TGTGCCAGTAGTATGGAGGACGGAGGCTACGAGCAGTACTTC
v_call: TRBV6-5; j_call: TRBJ2-3; clone_size: .; d_call: .; cdr3_aa: CASSYSGAPSTDTQYF; cdr3_nt: TGTGCCAGCAGTTACTCGGGGGCCCCTAGCACAGATACGCAGTATTTT
v_call: TRBV2; j_call: TRBJ1-4; clone_size: .; d_call: .; cdr3_aa: CASTETGEKLFF; cdr3_nt: TGTGCCAGCACAGAGACTGGAGAAAAACTGTTTTTT
v_call: TRBV6-1; j_call: TRBJ1-1; clone_size: .; d_call: .; cdr3_aa: CASSSGLLMNTEAFF; cdr3_nt: TGTGCCAGCAGTTCCGGACTGCTAATGAACACTGAAGCTTTCTTT
v_call: TRBV27; j_call: TRBJ2-7; clone_size: .; d_call: TRBD1; cdr3_aa: CASSLGQANQQYF; cdr3_nt: TGTGCCAGCAGTTTGGGACAGGCCAACCAGCAGTACTTC
v_call: TRBV28; j_call: TRBJ2-5; clone_size: .; d_call: .; cdr3_aa: CATRRGGGETQYF; cdr3_nt: TGTGCCACCCGAAGGGGGGGAGGAGAGACCCAGTACTTC
v_call: TRBV28; j_call: TRBJ1-1; clone_size: .; d_call: .; cdr3_aa: CASSFPGQETFF; cdr3_nt: TGTGCCAGCAGTTTCCCAGGGCAGGAGACTTTCTTT
v_call: TRBV19; j_call: TRBJ2-3; clone_size: .; d_call: TRBD2; cdr3_aa: CASSITGGSSTDTQYF; cdr3_nt: TGTGCCAGTAGTATAACGGGCGGGAGCTCGACAGATACGCAGTATTTT
v_call: TRBV19; j_call: TRBJ1-4; clone_size: few; d_call: .; cdr3_aa: CASSIGPLGTTNEKLFF; cdr3_nt: TGTGCCAGTAGTATCGGTCCCCTCGGTACAACTAATGAAAAACTGTTTTTT
v_call: TRBV5-4; j_call: TRBJ2-1; clone_size: few; d_call: TRBD2; cdr3_aa: CASGGLADNEQFF; cdr3_nt: TGTGCCAGCGGTGGGCTAGCGGACAATGAGCAGTTCTTC
v_call: TRBV2; j_call: TRBJ2-1; clone_size: once; d_call: TRBD1; cdr3_aa: CASAPAVRQGERDEQFF; cdr3_nt: TGTGCCAGCGCCCCCGCCGTTAGACAGGGGGAACGGGATGAGCAGTTCTTC
v_call: TRBV5-1; j_call: TRBJ2-1; clone_size: .; d_call: .; cdr3_aa: CASSSGPSSYNEQFF; cdr3_nt: TGCGCCAGCAGCTCCGGTCCTAGCTCCTACAATGAGCAGTTCTTC
v_call: TRBV30; j_call: TRBJ2-6; clone_size: .; d_call: .; cdr3_aa: CAWSYFFWESSGANVLTF; cdr3_nt: TGTGCCTGGAGCTACTTCTTTTGGGAGAGCTCTGGGGCCAACGTCCTGACTTTC
v_call: TRBV28; j_call: TRBJ1-1; clone_size: .; d_call: TRBD1; cdr3_aa: CASSLQGARTEAFF; cdr3_nt: TGTGCCAGCAGTCTACAGGGGGCGAGGACTGAAGCTTTCTTT
v_call: TRBV30; j_call: TRBJ1-1; clone_size: .; d_call: .; cdr3_aa: CAWSITGGRVRNTEAFF; cdr3_nt: TGTGCCTGGAGTATTACGGGTGGAAGAGTTCGGAACACTGAAGCTTTCTTT
v_call: TRBV30; j_call: TRBJ2-1; clone_size: .; d_call: TRBD2; cdr3_aa: CAWAGGLNEQFF; cdr3_nt: TGTGCCTGGGCGGGGGGTTTAAATGAGCAGTTCTTC
v_call: TRBV6-1; j_call: TRBJ1-2; clone_size: .; d_call: .; cdr3_aa: CASSVDPREGPYGYTF; cdr3_nt: TGTGCCAGCAGTGTAGACCCCAGGGAGGGACCCTATGGCTACACCTTC
v_call: TRBV29-1; j_call: TRBJ1-2; clone_size: .; d_call: .; cdr3_aa: CSVGTGTNYGYTF; cdr3_nt: TGCAGCGTTGGTACAGGGACTAACTATGGCTACACCTTC
v_call: TRBV18; j_call: TRBJ2-5; clone_size: .; d_call: .; cdr3_aa: CASSPTQETQYF; cdr3_nt: TGTGCCAGCTCACCGACTCAAGAGACCCAGTACTTC
v_call: TRBV28; j_call: TRBJ1-1; clone_size: .; d_call: TRBD1; cdr3_aa: CAGQGNVMNTEAFF; cdr3_nt: TGTGCCGGACAGGGAAATGTGATGAACACTGAAGCTTTCTTT
v_call: TRBV6-5; j_call: TRBJ2-1; clone_size: .; d_call: TRBD2; cdr3_aa: CASTPRGSREQFF; cdr3_nt: TGTGCCAGCACCCCCCGCGGGAGTAGGGAGCAGTTCTTC
v_call: TRBV6-1; j_call: TRBJ2-7; clone_size: .; d_call: .; cdr3_aa: CASGGARLYEQYF; cdr3_nt: TGTGCCAGCGGGGGGGCGCGGCTCTACGAGCAGTACTTC
v_call: TRBV9; j_call: TRBJ2-2; clone_size: .; d_call: TRBD2; cdr3_aa: CASSKNPGLAVGGGELFF; cdr3_nt: TGTGCCAGCAGCAAAAACCCGGGACTAGCGGTCGGGGGCGGGGAGCTGTTTTTT
v_call: TRBV6-1; j_call: TRBJ2-7; clone_size: .; d_call: .; cdr3_aa: CASSVDGTQISYEQYF; cdr3_nt: TGTGCCAGCAGTGTAGACGGGACACAAATCTCCTACGAGCAGTACTTC
v_call: TRBV7-6; j_call: TRBJ1-1; clone_size: .; d_call: .; cdr3_aa: CASSSTGGNTEAFF; cdr3_nt: TGTGCCAGCAGCTCAACCGGGGGGAACACTGAAGCTTTCTTT
v_call: TRBV2; j_call: TRBJ2-3; clone_size: .; d_call: .; cdr3_aa: CASSFDSPQGQYF; cdr3_nt: TGTGCCAGCAGTTTTGACAGTCCCCAAGGGCAGTATTTT
v_call: TRBV4-1; j_call: TRBJ1-1; clone_size: few; d_call: .; cdr3_aa: CASSQHRNLNTEAFF; cdr3_nt: TGCGCCAGCAGCCAGCATAGAAACCTGAACACTGAAGCTTTCTTT
v_call: TRBV7-9; j_call: TRBJ1-2; clone_size: .; d_call: .; cdr3_aa: CASSEDSRYGYTF; cdr3_nt: TGTGCCAGCAGCGAGGACAGTCGCTATGGCTACACCTTC
v_call: TRBV9; j_call: TRBJ1-2; clone_size: .; d_call: .; cdr3_aa: CASSVVSNGNPYGYTF; cdr3_nt: TGTGCCAGCAGCGTAGTTTCCAACGGGAACCCCTATGGCTACACCTTC
v_call: TRBV6-1; j_call: TRBJ1-1; clone_size: .; d_call: TRBD1; cdr3_aa: CASSPQGSGNTEAFF; cdr3_nt: TGTGCCAGCAGTCCACAGGGGAGCGGGAACACTGAAGCTTTCTTT
v_call: TRBV7-2; j_call: TRBJ1-1; clone_size: .; d_call: TRBD1; cdr3_aa: CASSSWDRGSTEAFF; cdr3_nt: TGTGCCAGCAGCTCATGGGACAGGGGCAGTACTGAAGCTTTCTTT
v_call: TRBV19; j_call: TRBJ2-7; clone_size: .; d_call: TRBD2; cdr3_aa: CASSIQREGRYEQYF; cdr3_nt: TGTGCCAGTAGTATTCAGCGGGAGGGCCGGTACGAGCAGTACTTC
v_call: TRBV6-6; j_call: TRBJ2-7; clone_size: .; d_call: TRBD2; cdr3_aa: CASTRTSGLYEQYF; cdr3_nt: TGTGCCAGCACCCGGACTAGCGGGCTCTACGAGCAGTACTTC
v_call: TRBV6-6; j_call: TRBJ1-2; clone_size: .; d_call: TRBD1; cdr3_aa: CASRTGGSYGYTF; cdr3_nt: TGTGCCAGTCGGACAGGGGGAAGCTATGGCTACACCTTC
v_call: TRBV30; j_call: TRBJ2-3; clone_size: .; d_call: TRBD2; cdr3_aa: CAWSVPGTSGIRTDTQYF; cdr3_nt: TGTGCCTGGAGTGTACCCGGGACTAGCGGAATCCGCACAGATACGCAGTATTTT
v_call: TRBV30; j_call: TRBJ1-5; clone_size: .; d_call: .; cdr3_aa: CAWSVPGQLGSDNQPQHF; cdr3_nt: TGTGCCTGGAGTGTACCAGGGCAGCTCGGATCGGACAATCAGCCCCAGCATTTT
v_call: TRBV5-4; j_call: TRBJ2-7; clone_size: .; d_call: TRBD2; cdr3_aa: CASSLNAGFSGNWEQYF; cdr3_nt: TGTGCCAGCAGCTTGAATGCAGGATTTAGCGGGAATTGGGAGCAGTACTTC
v_call: TRBV27; j_call: TRBJ1-5; clone_size: .; d_call: .; cdr3_aa: CASPPHGRGDQPQHF; cdr3_nt: TGTGCCAGCCCTCCGCACGGGAGGGGGGACCAGCCCCAGCATTTT
v_call: TRBV28; j_call: TRBJ2-7; clone_size: .; d_call: TRBD1; cdr3_aa: CASCSTGGSYEQYF; cdr3_nt: TGTGCCAGCTGTTCGACAGGGGGTTCCTACGAGCAGTACTTC
v_call: TRBV7-2; j_call: TRBJ2-1; clone_size: .; d_call: .; cdr3_aa: CASSLGVNALALYNEQFF; cdr3_nt: TGTGCCAGCAGCTTAGGCGTAAATGCCCTAGCGCTCTACAATGAGCAGTTCTTC
v_call: TRBV30; j_call: TRBJ1-3; clone_size: .; d_call: TRBD1; cdr3_aa: CAQGTGNTIYF; cdr3_nt: TGTGCACAGGGGACTGGAAACACCATATATTTT
v_call: TRBV18; j_call: TRBJ1-3; clone_size: .; d_call: TRBD1; cdr3_aa: CASSQRTGGISGNTIYF; cdr3_nt: TGTGCCAGCTCACAACGGACAGGGGGCATATCTGGAAACACCATATATTTT
v_call: TRBV9; j_call: TRBJ2-7; clone_size: .; d_call: .; cdr3_aa: CASSHGGQTGGSGSRFNEQYF; cdr3_nt: TGTGCCAGCAGCCACGGAGGGCAAACAGGGGGCAGCGGGAGTCGGTTTAACGAGCAGTACTTC
v_call: TRBV4-2; j_call: TRBJ2-2; clone_size: .; d_call: TRBD1; cdr3_aa: CASSRFTGQGNTGELFF; cdr3_nt: TGTGCCAGCAGCCGATTTACGGGACAGGGGAACACCGGGGAGCTGTTTTTT